This T cell receptor beta chain is drawn from a study of cytomegalovirus exposure and HLA in healthy donors. Findings and caveats of the study: Most observed TCR sequences were rare, whereas some public TCRs were detected in many donors.

With 60 Vbeta and 13 Jbeta primers, the PCR was carried out. Repertoires were generated with immunoSEQ multiplex PCR, while TCRdb's copy carries only in-frame clones and drops some. Among 150,000 to 200,000 clones listed, approximately 70% were seen once. This clone came up a few times. What it binds is not known. The CDR3 loop spans 13 amino acids. Germline lookup yields CDR1 MNHEY and CDR2 SVGAGI. Trimming pared 8 bases from V and 8 bases from J, leaving 15 bases between. This receptor was taken from a man aged 35-49 years in good health and CMV-seropositive. Sequencing was carried out using PBMCs. The V and J genes are TRBV6-5 and TRBJ1-4, with no clear D. The chain's CDR3 is CASGLTRKEKLFF. The CDR3 coding sequence is TGTGCCAGCGGGTTAACGAGGAAGGAAAAACTGTTTTTT.